This TCR beta chain came from a study of CD8 T cells in Susac syndrome. This CDR3 spans 13 amino acids. V was trimmed by 7 bases and J by 7 bases, leaving 13 bases between them. Reverse transcription of roughly 0.45 to 1 ug RNA used random hexamers. Using its own MiXCR run on the immunoSEQ multiplex PCR reads, TCRdb lists one record per CDR3 protein. The sample has 300,000 to 350,000 distinct CDR3 sequences, just over 90% seen once. Blood CD8+ and CD4+ T cells underwent high-throughput TCR beta sequencing. Treatment-naive patients with stable or active relapsing-remitting disease were the multiple sclerosis controls.

The origin of this receptor is a human donor with multiple sclerosis. Material for sequencing was CD4+ T cells from PBMCs. The chain recombines TRBV12-3 or TRBV12-4 with TRBJ1-4, with a tentative D call TRBD1 (5 bases). CDR3 sequence: CASTPGGREKLFF. DNA for the CDR3: TGTGCCAGCACCCCGGGGGGTCGTGAAAAACTGTTTTTT.